These T cell receptor beta chains were read from a single sample in a study of graft-versus-host responses after intestinal transplantation. Their antigen targets remain unknown. TCRdb's copy holds only in-frame clones and misses some; the assay was immunoSEQ multiplex PCR. The profile shows 90,000 to 130,000 clones, just over 90% of them singletons. This material consisted of unstimulated CD4+ T cells sorted from spleen or lymph node cells, taken before transplant. Receptors originate from a human donor who was the organ donor for an intestinal transplant. CDR3s include the opening cysteine and the closing phenylalanine or tryptophan.

v_call	j_call	cdr3_aa
TRBV18	TRBJ1-1	CASSRGQEGTEAFF
TRBV7-9	TRBJ2-1	CASDIATGTSSSYNEQFF
TRBV10-2	TRBJ2-1	CASSEPGTGEIRQFF
TRBV6-5	TRBJ2-7	CASRSGQGIREQYF
TRBV4-2	TRBJ2-7	CASSQDETSGREKQYF
TRBV10-1	TRBJ2-3	CASRSVAGLRADTQYF
TRBV29-1	TRBJ2-3	CSVLSGADTQYF
TRBV11-2	TRBJ1-1	CASSGDRGEAFF
TRBV5-1	TRBJ2-5	CASSSGLAGGETQYF
TRBV29-1	TRBJ2-3	CSVGGVGVDTQYF
TRBV11-1	TRBJ2-2	CASRGTGATGELFF
TRBV27	TRBJ2-7	CASSLRANTGYEQYF
TRBV9	TRBJ2-3	CASSTGQGGTDTQYF
TRBV7-2	TRBJ2-1	CASSLAPLAGGGNEQFF
TRBV18	TRBJ1-1	CASSPLQRGGNTEAFF
TRBV11-2	TRBJ2-7	CASSSGHPYEQYF
TRBV4-2	TRBJ2-2	CASSRTSGRVNTGELFF
TRBV1	TRBJ2-1	CTSSRDRGPSRNEQFF
TRBV6-1	TRBJ1-1	CASSESGDRETEAFF
TRBV7-6	TRBJ1-2	CASSLMEGDTLNHGYTF
TRBV27	-	CASSLSMGGYEQYF
TRBV4-1	TRBJ2-5	CASSQDTNFWETQYF
TRBV7-2	TRBJ1-1	CASSLAPAGSNTEAFF
TRBV7-9	TRBJ1-1	CASSLVVGGPLDAFF
TRBV2	TRBJ2-1	CASLAESSYNEQFF
TRBV28	TRBJ2-7	CASSPLAYEQYF
TRBV6-6	TRBJ2-7	CASSYSKGEQYF
TRBV4-2	TRBJ2-3	CASSQDGGSTDTQYF
TRBV9	TRBJ1-3	CASSVQNSGPGGNTIYF
TRBV6-5	TRBJ1-2	CASSPQGRGYTF
TRBV27	TRBJ1-2	CASSLGSGYGYTF
TRBV12-5	TRBJ2-1	CASGLARTSGSPLSNEQFF
TRBV5-1	TRBJ2-7	CASSLAGRHEQYF
TRBV29-1	TRBJ1-1	CSAKLGGNTEAFF
TRBV5-6	TRBJ2-7	CASSSIPRFGLNEQYF
TRBV7-9	TRBJ2-1	CASSSPQGPPYNEQFF
TRBV27	TRBJ1-2	CASSLTGGGYTF
TRBV5-1	TRBJ1-4	CASSRDSSNEKLFF
TRBV7-9	TRBJ2-1	CASSHPGQGYNEQFF
TRBV27	TRBJ1-2	CASSQRARGQDKYGYTF
TRBV6-5	TRBJ1-1	CASFKRTGGLTEAFF
TRBV6-5	TRBJ1-1	CASSFDRDTEAFF
TRBV5-1	TRBJ1-2	CASSPGTGEGGYTF
TRBV4-1	TRBJ2-1	CASSHAGLAGRNEQFF
TRBV6-1	TRBJ2-7	CASSSRTGQYEQYF
TRBV9	TRBJ1-5	CASSPGDSRSHSQPQHF
TRBV5-1	TRBJ2-7	CASSQSVPDRGLYHEQYF
TRBV7-2	TRBJ1-2	CASSLDKTGLGYTF
TRBV5-4	TRBJ1-4	CASGLGPVVEKLFF
TRBV7-2	TRBJ2-3	CASSLSGLSTDTQYF
TRBV5-1	TRBJ2-4	CASSLAREGLNKNIQYF
TRBV30	TRBJ2-7	CACQRDIGDEQYF
TRBV9	TRBJ2-2	CASSYGLAGVRSTGELFF
TRBV7-9	TRBJ2-3	CASSLVGDPGTDTQYF
TRBV4-1	TRBJ2-1	CASSQALTLSYNEQFF
TRBV4-1	TRBJ1-1	CASSHTSGTVNTEAFF